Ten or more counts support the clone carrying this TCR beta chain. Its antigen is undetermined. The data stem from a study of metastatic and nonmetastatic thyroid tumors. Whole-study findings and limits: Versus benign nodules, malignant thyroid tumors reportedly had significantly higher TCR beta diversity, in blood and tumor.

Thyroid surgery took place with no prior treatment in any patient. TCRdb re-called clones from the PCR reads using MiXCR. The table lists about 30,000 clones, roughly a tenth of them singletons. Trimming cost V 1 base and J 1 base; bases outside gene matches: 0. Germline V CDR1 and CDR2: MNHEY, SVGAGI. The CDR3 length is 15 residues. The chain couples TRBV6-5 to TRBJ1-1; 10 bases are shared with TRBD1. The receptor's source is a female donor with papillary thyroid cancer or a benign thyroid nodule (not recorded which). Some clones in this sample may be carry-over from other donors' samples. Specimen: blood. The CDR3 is CASSYWTGGNTEAFF. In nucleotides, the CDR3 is TGTGCCAGCAGTTACTGGACAGGGGGGAACACTGAAGCTTTCTTT.